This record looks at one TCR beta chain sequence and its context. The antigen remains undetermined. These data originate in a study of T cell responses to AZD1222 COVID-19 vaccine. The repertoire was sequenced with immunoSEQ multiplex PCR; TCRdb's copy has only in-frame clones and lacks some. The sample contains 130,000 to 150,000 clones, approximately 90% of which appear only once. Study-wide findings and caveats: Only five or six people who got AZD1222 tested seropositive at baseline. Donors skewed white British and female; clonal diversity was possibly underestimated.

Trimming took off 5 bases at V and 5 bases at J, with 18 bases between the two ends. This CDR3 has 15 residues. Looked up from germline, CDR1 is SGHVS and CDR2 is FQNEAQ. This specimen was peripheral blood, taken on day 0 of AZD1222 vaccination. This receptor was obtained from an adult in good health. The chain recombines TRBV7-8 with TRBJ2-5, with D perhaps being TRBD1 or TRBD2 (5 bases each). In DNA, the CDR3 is TGTGCCAGCAGCCCCACAGGCGGGCAAGTCGAGACCCAGTACTTC. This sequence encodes CASSPTGGQVETQYF.